The rows below give T cell receptor beta chains drawn from one sample of a study of T cell responses to AZD1222 COVID-19 vaccine. Only in-frame clones appear in the TCRdb table, and some are missing; sequencing was by immunoSEQ multiplex PCR. The data contain about 89,000 clones, approximately 89% of them singletons. The sample consisted of peripheral blood, taken 28 days after the second AZD1222 dose. The receptor set was obtained from an adult who received the AZD1222 COVID-19 vaccine. Both conserved end residues are trimmed from each CDR3.

V	CDR3
TRBV19	ASRGTGVRYGYT
TRBV27	ASSLTGLFTDTQY
TRBV9	ASSVTGRGYT
TRBV25-1	ASSEPGTGRTGELF
TRBV10-3	AISESTGRNTIY
TRBV5-1	ASGGTSSSYEQY
TRBV20-1	SAAPGPEQY
TRBV28	ASSRDDTGTRGYT
TRBV10-2	ASSRADYGYT
TRBV6-6	ASSYDRATYEQY
TRBV6-2/TRBV6-3	ASSLTDRANTEAF
TRBV6-2/TRBV6-3	ASSYSSRGATEAF
TRBV5-1	ASSLAVPARGYT
TRBV5-1	ASSLDSNQPQH
TRBV11-3	ASSLVSGATYEQY
TRBV3-1/TRBV3-2	ASSRVADTQY
TRBV7-9	ASSLAAMQDTQY
TRBV9	ASSVQQGGTDTQY
TRBV18	ASSLSGGQLNEQY
TRBV14	ASSKTTGANSPLH
TRBV5-5	ASSPRTPQETQY
TRBV6-5	ASSYSDRVSDSPLH
TRBV7-6	ASSLGTRSPAQY
TRBV2	AIRGYTEAF
TRBV2	ASNAGVVQPQH
TRBV6-1	ASSEGRARYRETQY
TRBV18	ASSLGQGKTGELF
TRBV5-3	ARSFFMGLAPQEQF
TRBV15	ATSTPTGGQETQY
TRBV3-1/TRBV3-2	ASSLTSSGNTIY
TRBV12-5	ASGLFGVGEKLF
TRBV9	ASSVEGSSGNTIY
TRBV2	ASRLTGAEAF
TRBV12-3/TRBV12-4	ASSRNRWDTQY
TRBV11-2	ASSLGWNYDRNNEQF
TRBV7-3	ASSPLVSEITDTQY
TRBV10-3	AISESRGHGYT
TRBV11-2	ASSPSPGRINSPLH
TRBV9	ASSASRRDSGKGTQY
TRBV6-5	ASSYSRSSGANVLT
TRBV11-2	ASGLAYRKQYEQY
TRBV5-8	ASSRRSRNTGELF
TRBV7-6	ASSLLGGEEKLF
TRBV6-5	ASSFEKSNYGYT
TRBV2	ASIREGKTTEAF